This T cell receptor (beta chain) derives from a study of tumor-infiltrating lymphocytes in localized non-small cell lung cancer (dated by TCRdb to the early 2020s). At the level of the whole study: Patients whose samples were collected after neoadjuvant chemotherapy, as well as both smokers and never-smokers and several histologies, were included in the cohort. Each patient provided resected tumor tissue plus uninvolved lung tissue from the same patient, with the uninvolved lung tissue described as non-adjacent to the tumor. TCR sequencing was one of several integrated assays, alongside flow cytometry, multiplex immunofluorescence, RNA-seq, exome sequencing and proteomics, applied to the same patients. The overall ICON cohort comprised around 150 surgical patients with localized non-small cell lung cancer whose tumors were resected. A total of roughly 51 patients were part of the paired comparison of immunoSEQ T-cell fraction between tumor and uninvolved lung. On the study overall, not on this receptor specifically: Since assay coverage differed from patient to patient depending on how much tissue was available, TCR sequencing was done for only a subset of the cohort. Different pieces of the same tissue were used for different assays, so technical variation could not be separated from intratumor heterogeneity. The TCR-derived T-cell fraction showed no difference between the flow cytometry-defined immunotypes IM1 (good prognosis) and IM2 (poor prognosis). TCRbeta sequencing supported higher T cell infiltration in tumors than in uninvolved lung tissue, consistent with immunofluorescence CD3 counts.

Patient enrollment in ICON started in the first half of 2016, and the final patient was enrolled in late 2018. A subcohort of some 76 patients provided fresh tumor and matched uninvolved tissue for in-depth immune analyses, with TCR sequencing among those analyses. TCR sequencing was performed on DNA isolated from bulk tissue, without cell sorting. About this clone: No cognate antigen has been identified for it. There are no base qualities to consult, and no much larger clone falls within one base.

Measured from the cysteine to the phenylalanine, the CDR3 is 14 residues long. Only the CDR3 region is kept as DNA, spanning 42 bases read in frame from base 1. Trimming takes 6 bases off V and 7 bases off J; junction bases not matched to a gene: 9. CDR1 and CDR2 are read off the germline V gene as MNHEY and SVGAGI. TCR sequencing with the immunoSEQ assay provided the T-cell fraction in tumor and uninvolved lung tissue. The authors' analysis ran thus. To analyze survival, patients were divided into a high T-cell fraction group (upper tertile) and a low T-cell fraction group (lower two tertiles), and the two groups were compared using a log-rank test. A signed-rank test was used to test differences in T-cell fraction between paired tumor and uninvolved lung samples. TCRdb retrieved this table from immuneACCESS and kept in-frame rearrangements only. Not all clones are present; in checked studies, unresolved V genes account for under half, and no reason is known for the remainder. The V and J calls and the clone size are those of that table, but D and trimming were determined from the DNA. For this sample there are 9,200 or so clones; about 80% appear just once. About 6.9% of the sample is in the top ten clones.

The chain is encoded by TRBV6-5 joined to TRBJ2-7, with 10 central nucleotides matching TRBD1. This TCR was sampled from a human donor with non-small cell lung cancer. The sample consisted of uninvolved lung tissue not adjacent to the tumor. The CDR3 reads as follows: CASSPGTGALEQYF. The bases are TGTGCCAGCAGCCCTGGGACAGGGGCGTTAGAGCAGTACTTC.